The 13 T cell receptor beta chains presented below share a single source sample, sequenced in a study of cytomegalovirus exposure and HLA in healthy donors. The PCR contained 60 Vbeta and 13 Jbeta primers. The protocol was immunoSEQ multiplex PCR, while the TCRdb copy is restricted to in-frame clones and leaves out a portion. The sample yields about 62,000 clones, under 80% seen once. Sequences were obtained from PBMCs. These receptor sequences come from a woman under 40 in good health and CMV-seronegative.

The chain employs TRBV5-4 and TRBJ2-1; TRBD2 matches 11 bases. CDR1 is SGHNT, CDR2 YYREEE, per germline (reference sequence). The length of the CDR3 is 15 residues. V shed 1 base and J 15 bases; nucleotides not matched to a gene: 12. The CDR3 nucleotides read TGTGCCAGCAGCTTGCGCCTAGCGGGAGGACCTAGGCTGTTCTTC. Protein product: CASSLRLAGGPRLFF.

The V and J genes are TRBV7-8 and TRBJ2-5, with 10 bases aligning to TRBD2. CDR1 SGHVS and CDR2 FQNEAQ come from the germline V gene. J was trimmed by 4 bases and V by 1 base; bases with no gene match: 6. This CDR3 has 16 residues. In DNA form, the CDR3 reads TGTGCCAGCAGCTTAGGCCTAGCGGGAGATACAGAGACCCAGTACTTC. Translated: CASSLGLAGDTETQYF.

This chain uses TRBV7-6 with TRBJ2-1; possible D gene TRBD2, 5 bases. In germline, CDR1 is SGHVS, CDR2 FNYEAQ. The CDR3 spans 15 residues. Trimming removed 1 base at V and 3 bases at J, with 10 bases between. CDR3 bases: TGTGCCAGCAGCTTAGGACTAACACTCTACAATGAGCAGTTCTTC. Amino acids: CASSLGLTLYNEQFF. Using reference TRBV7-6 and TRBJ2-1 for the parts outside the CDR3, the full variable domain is GAGVSQSPRYKVTKRGQDVALRCDPISGHVSLYWYRQALGQGPEFLTYFNYEAQQDKSGLPNDRFSAERPEGSISTLTIQRTEQRDSAMYRCASSLGLTLYNEQFFGPGTRLTVL.

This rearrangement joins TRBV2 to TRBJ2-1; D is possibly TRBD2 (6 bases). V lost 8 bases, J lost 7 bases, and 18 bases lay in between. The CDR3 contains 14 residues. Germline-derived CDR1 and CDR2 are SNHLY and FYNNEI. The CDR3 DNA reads TGTGCCAGCGGGCGGGCCCTCCGGGGGAATGAGCAGTTCTTC. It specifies CASGRALRGNEQFF.

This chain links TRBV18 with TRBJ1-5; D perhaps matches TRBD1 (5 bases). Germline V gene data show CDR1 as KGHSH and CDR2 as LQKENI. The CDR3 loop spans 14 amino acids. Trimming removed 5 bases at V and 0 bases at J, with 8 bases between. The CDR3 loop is CASSGQTSNQPQHF. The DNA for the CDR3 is TGTGCCAGCTCAGGACAAACTAGCAATCAGCCCCAGCATTTT.

This chain's CDR3 is CASSSSGSLNEQFF. The DNA of the CDR3 is TGTGCCAGCAGCTCTAGCGGGAGCTTGAATGAGCAGTTCTTC. The V gene is TRBV14, the J gene TRBJ2-1; TRBD2 agrees at 10 bases. V shed 5 bases, J shed 7 bases, and the junction held 5 bases outside the gene matches. Germline V gene data show CDR1 as SGHDN and CDR2 as FVKESK. The CDR3 extends over 14 amino acids. The full variable domain, rest sourced from reference TRBV14 and TRBJ2-1, is EAGVTQFPSHSVIEKGQTVTLRCDPISGHDNLYWYRRVMGKEIKFLLHFVKESKQDESGMPNNRFLAERTGGTYSTLKVQPAELEDSGVYFCASSSSGSLNEQFFGPGTRLTVL.

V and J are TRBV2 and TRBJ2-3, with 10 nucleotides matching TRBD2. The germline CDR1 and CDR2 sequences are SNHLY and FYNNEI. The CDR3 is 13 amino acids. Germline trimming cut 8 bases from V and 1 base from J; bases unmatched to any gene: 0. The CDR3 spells CASGTSGTDTQYF. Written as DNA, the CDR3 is TGTGCCAGCGGGACTAGCGGCACAGATACGCAGTATTTT.

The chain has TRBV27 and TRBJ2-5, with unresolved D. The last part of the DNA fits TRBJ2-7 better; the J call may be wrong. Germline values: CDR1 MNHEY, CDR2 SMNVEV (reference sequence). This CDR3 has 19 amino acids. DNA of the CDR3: TGTGCCAGCAGTTTATCGAACTACCAGACTCCGTCGTCGATCGACGAGCAGTACTTC. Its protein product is CASSLSNYQTPSSIDEQYF.

The CDR3 region is CASSVDAGGTGNTIYF. The CDR3 nucleotides are TGTGCCAGCAGCGTAGACGCAGGGGGCACTGGAAACACCATATATTTT. The chain has TRBV9 and TRBJ1-3; 8 nucleotides match TRBD1. Germline V CDR1 and CDR2: SGDLS, YYNGEE. V lost 0 bases and J lost 2; bases outside the gene matches: 4. This CDR3 has 16 residues.

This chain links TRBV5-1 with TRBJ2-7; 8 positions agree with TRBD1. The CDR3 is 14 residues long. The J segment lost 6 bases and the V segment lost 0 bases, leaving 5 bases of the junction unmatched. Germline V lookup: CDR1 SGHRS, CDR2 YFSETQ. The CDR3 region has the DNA TGCGCCAGCAGCTTGGTAGGGGACAGGTGCGAGCAGTACGTC. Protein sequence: CASSLVGDRCEQYV.

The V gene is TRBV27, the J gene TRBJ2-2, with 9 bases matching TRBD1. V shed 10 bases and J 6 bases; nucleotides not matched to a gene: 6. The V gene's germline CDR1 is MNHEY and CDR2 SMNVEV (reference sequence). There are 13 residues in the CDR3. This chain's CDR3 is CATAGQGSGELFF. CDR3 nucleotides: TGTGCCACCGCGGGACAGGGCTCCGGGGAGCTGTTTTTT.

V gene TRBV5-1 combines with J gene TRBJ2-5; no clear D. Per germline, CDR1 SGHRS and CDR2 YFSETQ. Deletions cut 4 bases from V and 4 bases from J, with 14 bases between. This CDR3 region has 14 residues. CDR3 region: CASSPVAVGETQYF. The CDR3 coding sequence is TGCGCCAGCAGCCCGGTTGCTGTTGGAGAGACCCAGTACTTC.

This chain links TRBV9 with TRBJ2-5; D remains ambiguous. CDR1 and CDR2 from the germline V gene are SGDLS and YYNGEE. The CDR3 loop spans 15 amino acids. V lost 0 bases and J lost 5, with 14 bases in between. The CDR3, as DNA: TGTGCCAGCAGCGTAGGCGGTCCAGCCTTGGAGACCCAGTACTTC. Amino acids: CASSVGGPALETQYF.